These 15 T cell receptor beta chains came from one sample sequenced in a study of Graves' ophthalmopathy and Graves' hyperthyroidism. RNA transcripts served as template for amplifying TCR beta CDR3 sequences. The first round was an RT-PCR with HTBI primers, and the second round was a multiplex PCR. TCRdb used MiXCR to reprocess the multiplex PCR reads, holding one entry per CDR3 protein. The sample holds roughly 500,000 distinct CDR3 sequences, approximately 15% seen once. The sequencing sample was made of blood. The receptors come from a young woman with Graves' ophthalmopathy.

This clonotype was seen a handful of times. CDR3 in amino acids: CASSLALGRGQETQYF. In DNA, the CDR3 is TGTGCCAGCAGCTTAGCCTTGGGCAGGGGGCAAGAGACCCAGTACTTC. This chain joins TRBV7-9 and TRBJ2-5; 7 bases line up with TRBD1. The CDR3 extends over 16 amino acids. From germline, CDR1 is SEHNR and CDR2 FQNEAQ (reference sequence). V gave up 0 bases and J gave up 2 bases; unmatched junction bases: 6.

This clonotype occurred many times. The chain has TRBV24-1 and TRBJ2-5, with a tentative D call TRBD1 (5 bases). Between the trimmed V and J ends, which lost 0 bases and 3 bases, there was a span of 10 bases. The CDR3 is made up of 15 amino acids. Germline CDR1 is KGHDR and CDR2 is SFDVKD. The CDR3 DNA reads TGTGCCACCAGTGATTTGATGGCAGGGAAAGAGACCCAGTACTTC. It translates to CATSDLMAGKETQYF.

This clonotype was observed a handful of times. J is TRBJ2-7 and V is TRBV28, with D unresolved. V lost 5 bases and J 4 bases, leaving 18 bases between the germline ends. Germline values: CDR1 MDHEN, CDR2 SYDVKM. The CDR3 has 15 amino acids. The CDR3 nucleotides read TGTGCCAGCAGTACCACCGGGCCCCAGTATTACGAGCAGTACTTC. It codes for CASSTTGPQYYEQYF.

The sample holds many counts of this clonotype. The chain is built from TRBV7-2 and TRBJ1-5; 7 bases fit TRBD1. The junction had 7 bases not matched to a gene; V was cut back by 3 bases and J by 5 bases. This CDR3 is built from 15 residues. Germline V CDR1 and CDR2: SGHTA, FQGNSA. The CDR3 sequence is CASSLGYRGYQPQHF. The CDR3, as DNA: TGTGCCAGCAGCTTGGGATACAGGGGATATCAGCCCCAGCATTTT.

V and J are TRBV6-2 or TRBV6-3 and TRBJ2-7; D remains ambiguous. V was clipped by 3 bases and J by 0 bases, with 15 bases between them. Germline-derived CDR1 and CDR2 are MNHEY and SVGEGT. The CDR3 has 16 residues. CDR3 loop: CASSYPVPRISYEQYF. CDR3 DNA: TGTGCCAGCAGTTATCCAGTCCCCCGGATCTCCTACGAGCAGTACTTC.

In its sample, this clonotype was seen many times. The genes are TRBV30 and TRBJ2-2; the D gene is possibly TRBD1 (5 bases). Germline V gene data show CDR1 as GTSNPN and CDR2 as SVGIG (reference sequence). Trimming stripped 3 bases from V and 1 base from J, with 9 bases between. This CDR3 has 14 amino acids. The CDR3 sequence is CAWRVGQNTGELFF. The DNA for the CDR3 is TGTGCCTGGAGGGTTGGACAGAACACCGGGGAGCTGTTTTTT.

The chain employs TRBV18 and TRBJ1-5, with a possible D match to TRBD1 (6 bases). Trimming removed 6 bases at V and 0 bases at J, with 12 bases between. This CDR3 contains 15 residues. The V gene's germline CDR1 is KGHSH and CDR2 LQKENI. This CDR3 is CASSFNRDSNQPQHF. As DNA, the CDR3 is TGTGCCAGCTCCTTTAACAGGGATAGCAATCAGCCCCAGCATTTT.

With regard to this clonotype: A much more abundant neighbour one base away suggests this may be a read error. This sequence joins TRBV4-1 and TRBJ1-2, with TRBD1 matching over 9 bases. Per the germline V gene, CDR1 is MGHRA and CDR2 is YSYEKL. This CDR3 spans 16 amino acids. Trimming at V came to 4 bases and at J to 4 bases, leaving 10 bases not matched to a gene. The CDR3 here is CASSRRTGAEGYGYTF. The CDR3 nucleotides read TGCGCCAGCAGCCGTAGGACAGGGGCAGAGGGCTATGGCTACACCTTC.

Ten or more counts support this clonotype. The chain recombines TRBV12-3 or TRBV12-4 with TRBJ1-1; no clear D. This CDR3 spans 15 amino acids. Between the trimmed V and J ends, which lost 0 bases and 0 bases, there was a span of 8 bases. The CDR3 loop reads CASSLALPLNTEAFF. The CDR3 DNA sequence: TGTGCCAGCAGTTTAGCGCTTCCTTTGAACACTGAAGCTTTCTTT.

As for this clonotype: A read error is possible here, since a much larger clone lies one base away. This rearrangement joins TRBV20-1 to TRBJ1-5; 8 bases fit TRBD1. Germline V lookup: CDR1 DFQATT, CDR2 SNEGSKA (reference sequence). The CDR3 is 17 residues long. The CDR3 nucleotides read TGCGGTGCTACCCGCCAGCTATGGACAGGGAGGAATCAGCCCCAGCATTTT. This codes for CGATRQLWTGRNQPQHF.

This clonotype showed up many times. The gene calls are TRBV12-3 or TRBV12-4 and TRBJ1-2, with D possibly matching TRBD1 (5 bases). The CDR3 spans 13 residues. V lost 2 bases, J lost 5 bases, and 9 bases lay in between. CDR3 in amino acids: CASSLSEGYGYTF. CDR3 nucleotide sequence: TGTGCCAGCAGTTTAAGCGAGGGGTATGGCTACACCTTC.

This clonotype appeared many times. The gene calls are TRBV6-1 and TRBJ1-2; 7 nucleotides align to TRBD1. Trimming cost V 4 bases and J 5 bases; bases outside gene matches: 10. This CDR3 has 15 residues. Germline CDR1 reads MNHNS; CDR2 reads SASEGT. Here the CDR3 DNA reads TGTGCCAGCAGTGGCCGGGACAGAATAGAGTATGGCTACACCTTC. It encodes CASSGRDRIEYGYTF.

This clonotype has a count of ten or more. The CDR3 is CASSHAPRDTVYGYTF. CDR3 DNA sequence: TGCGCCAGCAGCCACGCCCCAAGGGACACGGTCTATGGCTACACCTTC. This sequence joins TRBV4-1 and TRBJ1-2; D is possibly TRBD1 (6 bases). The CDR3 runs to 16 residues. With 3 bases removed from V and 4 bases from J, the gap between germline ends came to 18 bases. The germline CDR1 and CDR2 sequences are MGHRA and YSYEKL.

In this sample, this clonotype turned up many times. J is TRBJ2-5 and V is TRBV7-2, with 11 bases aligning to TRBD2. The trim removed 2 bases at V and 2 bases at J, leaving 4 bases unmatched. Per germline, CDR1 SGHTA and CDR2 FQGNSA. This CDR3 has 16 amino acids. The CDR3 bases are TGTGCCAGCAGCTTAAGCCTAGCGGGGGGTCAAGAGACCCAGTACTTC. The encoded protein is CASSLSLAGGQETQYF. Using reference TRBV7-2 and TRBJ2-5 for the parts outside the CDR3, the full variable domain is GAGVSQSPSNKVTEKGKDVELRCDPISGHTALYWYRQSLGQGLEFLIYFQGNSAPDKSGLPSDRFSAERTGGSVSTLTIQRTQQEDSAVYLCASSLSLAGGQETQYFGPGTRLLVL.

This clonotype was counted only a few times. CDR3 nucleotide sequence: TGCGCCAGCAGCTTGGGGCAGGGGGGAATAGCCGAGCAGTACTTC. It encodes CASSLGQGGIAEQYF. This rearrangement joins TRBV5-1 to TRBJ2-7, with D perhaps matching TRBD1 (7 bases). Germline-derived CDR1 and CDR2 are SGHRS and YFSETQ. This CDR3 spans 15 amino acids. The V and J ends lost 0 bases and 6 bases respectively, with 16 bases between them.